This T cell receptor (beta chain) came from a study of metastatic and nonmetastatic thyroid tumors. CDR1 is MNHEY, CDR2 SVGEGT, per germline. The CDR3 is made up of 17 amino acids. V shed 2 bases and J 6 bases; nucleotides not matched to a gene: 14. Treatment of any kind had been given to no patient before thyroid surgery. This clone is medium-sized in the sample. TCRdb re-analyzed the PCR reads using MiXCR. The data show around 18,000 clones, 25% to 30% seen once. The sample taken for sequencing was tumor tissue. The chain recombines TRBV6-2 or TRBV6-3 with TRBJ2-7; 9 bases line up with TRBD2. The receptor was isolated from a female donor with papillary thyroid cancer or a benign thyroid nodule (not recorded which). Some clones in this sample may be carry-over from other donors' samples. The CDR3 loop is CASSYASYSGSSLEQYF. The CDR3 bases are TGTGCCAGCAGTTACGCAAGTTATAGCGGGAGCTCCCTCGAGCAGTACTTC.